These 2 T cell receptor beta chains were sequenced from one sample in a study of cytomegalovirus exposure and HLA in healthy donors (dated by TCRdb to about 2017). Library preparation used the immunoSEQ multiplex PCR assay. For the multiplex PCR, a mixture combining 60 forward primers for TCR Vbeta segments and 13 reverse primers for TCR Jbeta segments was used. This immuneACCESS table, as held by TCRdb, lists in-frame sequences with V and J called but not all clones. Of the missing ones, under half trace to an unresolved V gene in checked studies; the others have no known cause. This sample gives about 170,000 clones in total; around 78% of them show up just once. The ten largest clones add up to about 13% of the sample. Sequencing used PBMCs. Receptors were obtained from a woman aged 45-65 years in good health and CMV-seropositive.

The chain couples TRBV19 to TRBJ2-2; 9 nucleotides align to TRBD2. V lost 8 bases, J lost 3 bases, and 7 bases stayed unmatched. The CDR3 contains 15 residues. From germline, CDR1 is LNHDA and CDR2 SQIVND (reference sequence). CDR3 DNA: TGTGCCAGTGTCTCTGCGGGGGGGCACACCGGGGAGCTGTTTTTT. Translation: CASVSAGGHTGELFF.

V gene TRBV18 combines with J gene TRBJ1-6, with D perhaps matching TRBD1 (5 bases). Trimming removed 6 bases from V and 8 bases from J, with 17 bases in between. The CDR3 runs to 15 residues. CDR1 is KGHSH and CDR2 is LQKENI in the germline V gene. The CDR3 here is CASSEAGGVDSPLHF. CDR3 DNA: TGTGCCAGCTCCGAGGCTGGAGGGGTTGATTCACCCCTCCACTTT.